These 15 T cell receptor beta chains share one sample of origin, sequenced in a study of cytomegalovirus exposure and HLA in healthy donors. The PCR had 60 Vbeta and 13 Jbeta primers. The assay was immunoSEQ multiplex PCR, and TCRdb's table has in-frame clones only and misses some. The data contain about 170,000 clones, roughly 80% of them seen just once; the ten biggest clones take up approximately 0.8%. The sequencing sample was made of PBMCs. These receptors originate from a young woman in good health and CMV-seronegative.

This clone was recorded once. This chain joins TRBV2 and TRBJ1-3; D possibly corresponds to TRBD1 (6 bases). The germline CDR1 and CDR2 sequences are SNHLY and FYNNEI. The CDR3 is made up of 18 amino acids. V was shortened by 7 bases and J by 4 bases, with 26 bases between the two germline ends. CDR3 in amino acids: CASKPQVGGNLAGNTIYF. In DNA, the CDR3 is TGTGCCAGCAAGCCCCAGGTAGGGGGAAACTTGGCCGGAAACACCATATATTTT.

The chain has TRBV11-2 and TRBJ2-3, with TRBD2 matching over 8 bases. CDR3 length: 13 amino acids. The V and J ends lost 5 bases and 6 bases, in that order; junction bases with no gene match: 4. Germline V gene lookup returns CDR1 SGHAT and CDR2 FQNNGV. The CDR3 is CASSPSGGDTQYF. The CDR3 DNA reads as TGTGCCAGCAGCCCATCGGGGGGGGATACGCAGTATTTT.

The CDR3: CASSSGQGVYYEQYF. The CDR3 DNA is TGTGCCAGCAGCTCGGGACAGGGGGTTTACTACGAGCAGTACTTC. This chain connects TRBV11-2 to TRBJ2-7; 11 bases are a match to TRBD1. Germline V CDR1 and CDR2: SGHAT, FQNNGV. Trimming cost V 4 bases and J 3 bases; bases outside gene matches: 5. CDR3 length: 15 amino acids.

This clone has a single count. Compared with germline, one end of the junction differs, possibly owing to a read error. The V gene is TRBV7-9, the J gene TRBJ2-7, with 7 bases matching TRBD1. This CDR3 comprises 18 residues. The germline V gene has CDR1 SEHNR and CDR2 FQNEAQ (reference sequence). The CDR3 DNA is TGTTCCAGCAGCCCCGAACCGGCGGGCCGGGACAGACCTAGGGAGCAGTACTTC. Residues: CSSSPEPAGRDRPREQYF.

The rearrangement uses TRBV5-1 and TRBJ1-6; no clear D. CDR3 length: 15 amino acids. The V end was cut by 2 bases, the J end by 2 bases, with 8 bases between. In germline, CDR1 is SGHRS, CDR2 YFSETQ. The CDR3 nucleotides are TGCGCCAGCAGCTTACAATTGACCTATAATTCACCCCTCCACTTT. Protein product: CASSLQLTYNSPLHF.

The gene calls are TRBV5-8 and TRBJ2-1, with D perhaps matching TRBD1 (5 bases). CDR3 length: 15 residues. Trimming took off 0 bases at V and 2 bases at J, with 9 bases between the two ends. Per the germline V gene, CDR1 is SGHTS and CDR2 is YDEGEE. Here the CDR3 reads CASSLARAAYNEQFF. CDR3 DNA sequence: TGTGCCAGCAGCTTGGCCAGGGCAGCCTACAATGAGCAGTTCTTC.

The rearrangement uses TRBV28 and TRBJ1-2, with 9 positions matching TRBD1. The CDR3 sequence is 17 residues long. Looked up from germline, CDR1 is MDHEN and CDR2 is SYDVKM. V gave up 3 bases and J gave up 3 bases; unmatched junction bases: 11. CDR3 DNA: TGTGCCAGCAGTTTGGGACAGGGTAAACCTTGGGACTATGGCTACACCTTC. This codes for CASSLGQGKPWDYGYTF.

J is TRBJ2-7 and V is TRBV19; TRBD1 aligns across 9 bases. Germline CDR1 reads LNHDA; CDR2 reads SQIVND (reference sequence). This CDR3 has 16 residues. The J segment lost 4 bases and the V segment lost 5 bases, leaving 12 bases of the junction unmatched. The CDR3 here is CASSLRQGGAGYEQYF. The DNA for the CDR3 is TGTGCCAGTAGTCTACGACAGGGGGGAGCGGGATACGAGCAGTACTTC. The variable domain in full, completed from reference TRBV19 and TRBJ2-7, reads DGGITQSPKYLFRKEGQNVTLSCEQNLNHDAMYWYRQDPGQGLRLIYYSQIVNDFQKGDIAEGYSVSREKKESFPLTVTSAQKNPTAFYLCASSLRQGGAGYEQYFGPGTRLTVT.

Only a few counts were recorded for this clone. The V gene is TRBV14, the J gene TRBJ2-7; tentative D call: TRBD2 (6 bases). In germline, CDR1 is SGHDN, CDR2 FVKESK. The CDR3 is 13 residues long. V was cut by 1 base and J by 9 bases, with 13 bases left in between. The CDR3, as DNA: TGTGCCAGCAGCCAAGCGCCGGGAGCGGTGCAGTACTTC. It specifies CASSQAPGAVQYF.

Of note for this clone: Relative to the germline gene, one junction end is altered; a read error may explain this. This sequence joins TRBV7-9 and TRBJ1-1; D unclear. The length of the CDR3 is 13 residues. The V gene's germline CDR1 is SEHNR and CDR2 FQNEAQ (reference sequence). The CDR3 nucleotides read TGTTCCAGCAGCTCTCCGGGGTCAGCTGAAGCTTTCTTT. Translation: CSSSSPGSAEAFF.

This clone was seen just once. V and J are TRBV23-1 and TRBJ2-2; a possible D gene is TRBD1 (7 bases). TRBV23-1 is classed as an ORF, of uncertain function. The CDR3 has 17 residues. The V and J ends lost 5 bases and 3 bases respectively, with 19 bases between them. CDR3 in DNA: TGCGCCAGCAGTAGCCAGGCCTTCAGGGGGGACACCGGGGAGCTGTTTTTT. Protein: CASSSQAFRGDTGELFF.

The chain uses TRBV4-2 and TRBJ2-2; 7 bases map to TRBD1. The CDR3 has 14 amino acids. Per germline, CDR1 LGHNA and CDR2 YNFKEQ. V trimming: 4 bases; J trimming: 6 bases; junction bases outside the gene matches: 5. For the CDR3, the DNA is TGTGCCAGCAGCCCCGGGACAGAGCCCGGGGAGCTGTTTTTT. This encodes CASSPGTEPGELFF.

The chain links TRBV4-3 to TRBJ2-5, with TRBD2 as a possible D gene (5 bases). Germline assignment: CDR1 LGHNA and CDR2 YSLEER. The V gene lost 0 bases and the J gene lost 1 base, with 18 bases spanning the gap. The CDR3 has 18 amino acids. Here the CDR3 DNA reads TGCGCCAGCAGCCAAGATCCCCCGGGAAGCGGAGCCCAAGAGACCCAGTACTTC. Protein product: CASSQDPPGSGAQETQYF.

In its sample, this clone was seen a few times. The chain combines TRBV6-4 with TRBJ1-5, with D uncertain. Between the trimmed V and J ends, which lost 10 bases and 0 bases, there was a span of 19 bases. This CDR3 is built from 16 residues. Germline assignment: CDR1 MRHNA and CDR2 SNTAGT. The CDR3 loop reads CATQIQQADSNQPQHF. The CDR3 DNA reads TGTGCCACCCAGATCCAACAAGCGGATAGCAATCAGCCCCAGCATTTT.

The chain's CDR3 is CASSFATGNTEAFF. Written as DNA, the CDR3 is TGTGCCAGCAGCTTCGCTACAGGGAACACTGAAGCTTTCTTT. The gene calls are TRBV7-2 and TRBJ1-1; TRBD1 is a possible D gene (5 bases). Trimming left V 3 bases short and J 1 base short, with 9 bases between. Germline V gene lookup returns CDR1 SGHTA and CDR2 FQGNSA. The CDR3 has 14 residues.